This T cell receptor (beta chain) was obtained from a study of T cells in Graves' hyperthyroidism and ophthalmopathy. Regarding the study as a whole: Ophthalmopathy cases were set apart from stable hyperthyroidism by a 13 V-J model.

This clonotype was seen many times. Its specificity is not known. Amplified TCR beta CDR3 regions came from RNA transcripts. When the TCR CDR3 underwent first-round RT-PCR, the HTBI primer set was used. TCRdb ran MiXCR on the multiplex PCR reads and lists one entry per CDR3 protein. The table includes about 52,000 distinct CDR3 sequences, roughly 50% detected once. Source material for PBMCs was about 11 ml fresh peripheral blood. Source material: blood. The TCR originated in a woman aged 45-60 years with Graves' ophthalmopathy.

The CDR3 region is CASSTENQGTEAFF. In nucleotides, the CDR3 is TGTGCCAGCAGCACCGAAAATCAGGGCACTGAAGCTTTCTTT. The rearrangement links TRBV9 to TRBJ1-1; TRBD1 might be the D (5 bases). The germline V and J ends were trimmed by 4 bases and 4 bases, with 14 bases remaining between them. Germline CDR1 SGDLS, CDR2 YYNGEE. The CDR3 totals 14 residues. Using reference TRBV9 and TRBJ1-1 for the parts outside the CDR3, the full variable domain is DSGVTQTPKHLITATGQRVTLRCSPRSGDLSVYWYQQSLDQGLQFLIQYYNGEERAKGNILERFSAQQFPDLHSELNLSSLELGDSALYFCASSTENQGTEAFFGQGTRLTVV.